This T cell receptor beta chain appears in the sequencing data of a study of blood T cell repertoires in COVID-19. Study as a whole: Sample material is recorded as cDNA or gDNA derived from T cells, B-cell-depleted T cells, or PBMCs.

Germline V gene data show CDR1 as SGDLS and CDR2 as YYNGEE. The CDR3 length is 19 residues. The junction had 16 bases not matched to a gene; V was cut back by 2 bases and J by 3 bases. The protocol was immunoSEQ multiplex PCR, while the TCRdb copy is restricted to in-frame clones and leaves out a portion. The sample includes 150,000 to 180,000 clones, roughly 83% seen only once; the top ten take 9% to 14%. The chain links TRBV9 to TRBJ2-1, with 8 positions matching TRBD2. The sequencing sample was made of peripheral blood. The source of this sequence is a woman in her fifties or sixties with COVID-19, enrolled during active disease. The CDR3 DNA reads as TGTGCCAGCAGCGTCTCGGGAGGGCCGGGAGCTGTTGTCTACAATGAGCAGTTCTTC. Its protein product is CASSVSGGPGAVVYNEQFF.